A selection of T cell receptor beta chains follows, all from one sample in a study of CD8+CD57+ T cells in acquired aplastic anemia. TCRdb redid the calling of the reads with MiXCR, one entry per CDR3 protein. The sample has 35,000 to 45,000 distinct CDR3 sequences; roughly three quarters are singletons. Sequencing input: sorted CD4+, CD8+, or CD8+CD57+ T cells (not recorded which) from PBMCs. The receptors were gathered from a human donor in good health, serving as a control. The CDR3 runs from the conserved cysteine through the conserved F or W. Clone sizes are given selectively: once, few, many, or a class where the clone is expanded.

j_call	clone_size	v_call	cdr3_aa
TRBJ1-1	.	TRBV9	CASSVEGARTEAFF
TRBJ2-2	.	TRBV4-3	CASSQGQGASTGELFF
TRBJ1-2	few	TRBV25-1	CASSETGAGLYGYTF
TRBJ2-1	few	TRBV29-1	CSVEVETYNEQFF
TRBJ1-1	.	TRBV10-3	CAISESQDLNTEAFF
TRBJ2-1	.	TRBV19	CAASGQGDNEQFF
TRBJ1-2	.	TRBV24-1	CATSGGNYGYTF
TRBJ1-2	.	TRBV25-1	CASSEGPVYGYTF
TRBJ1-6	.	TRBV11-1	CASSFFLDSFKSPLHF
TRBJ1-2	once	TRBV25-1	CAGSGQTESYGYTF
TRBJ1-1	.	TRBV11-2	CASSAETGGHGF
TRBJ2-1	.	TRBV7-3	CASSYRGEPYNEQFF
TRBJ2-3	.	TRBV11-2	CASSIDSDTQYF
TRBJ1-1	.	TRBV10-3	CAIREVGTEAFF
TRBJ1-6	.	TRBV15	CATGQGASPLHF
TRBJ1-1	.	TRBV7-9	CASSLVPDTTEAFF
TRBJ1-4	.	TRBV10-3	CAIGRSEGEKLFF
TRBJ2-6	.	TRBV4-3	CASSPGGTGGSGANVLTF
TRBJ2-1	.	TRBV20-1	CSASQGGSYNEQFF
TRBJ2-1	once	TRBV2	CASVGVSYNEQFF
TRBJ2-2	many	TRBV11-2	CASSVDSYTGELFF
TRBJ2-7	.	TRBV20-1	CSASRTSGSHEQYF
TRBJ2-7	.	TRBV11-3	CASSFYEQYF
TRBJ1-1	.	TRBV25-1	CASTLQGTGTEAFF
TRBJ2-1	.	TRBV10-2	CASSPRGPYNEQFF
TRBJ2-5	.	TRBV19	CASSIAGPLAGGPEAQYF
TRBJ2-5	.	TRBV6-1	CASSLARHQETQYF
TRBJ1-2	.	TRBV10-3	CAISESIGYTF
TRBJ2-7	.	TRBV7-3	CASSLLTRGTHYEQYF
TRBJ2-7	.	TRBV24-1	CATSEGAHEQYF
TRBJ1-6	.	TRBV2	CASKGMGQVDSPLHF
TRBJ2-7	medium-sized	TRBV5-4	CASSLGGGEQYF
TRBJ1-6	.	TRBV15	CATSSGTRIYLGSPLHF
TRBJ2-7	.	TRBV19	CASKRGQGAREQYF